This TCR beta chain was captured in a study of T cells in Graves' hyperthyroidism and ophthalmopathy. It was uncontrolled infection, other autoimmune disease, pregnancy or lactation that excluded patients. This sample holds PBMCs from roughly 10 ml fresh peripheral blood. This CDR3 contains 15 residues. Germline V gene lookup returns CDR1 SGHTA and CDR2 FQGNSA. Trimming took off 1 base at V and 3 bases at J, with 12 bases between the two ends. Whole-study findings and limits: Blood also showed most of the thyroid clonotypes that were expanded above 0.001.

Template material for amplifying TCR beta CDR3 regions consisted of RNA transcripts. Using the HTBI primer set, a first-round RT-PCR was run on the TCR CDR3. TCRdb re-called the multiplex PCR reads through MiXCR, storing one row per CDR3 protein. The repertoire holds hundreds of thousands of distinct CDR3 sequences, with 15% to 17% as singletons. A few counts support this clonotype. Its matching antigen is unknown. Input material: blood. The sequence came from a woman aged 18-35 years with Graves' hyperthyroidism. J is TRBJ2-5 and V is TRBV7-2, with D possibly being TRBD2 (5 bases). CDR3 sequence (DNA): TGTGCCAGCAGCTTAGTTCTCGGGAAAGAAGAGACCCAGTACTTC. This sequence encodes CASSLVLGKEETQYF.